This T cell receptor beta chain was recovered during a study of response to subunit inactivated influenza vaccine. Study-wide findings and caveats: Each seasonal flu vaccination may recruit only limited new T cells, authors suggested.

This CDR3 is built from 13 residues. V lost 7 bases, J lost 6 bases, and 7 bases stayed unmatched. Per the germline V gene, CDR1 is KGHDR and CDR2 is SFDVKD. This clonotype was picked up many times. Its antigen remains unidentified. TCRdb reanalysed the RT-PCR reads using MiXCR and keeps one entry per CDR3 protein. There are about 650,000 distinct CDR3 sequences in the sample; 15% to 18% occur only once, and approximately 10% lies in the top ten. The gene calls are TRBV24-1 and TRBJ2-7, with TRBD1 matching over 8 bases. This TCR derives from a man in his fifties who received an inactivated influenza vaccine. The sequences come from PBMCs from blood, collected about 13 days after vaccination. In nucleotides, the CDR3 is TGTGCCACCAGCCCAGGACAGGGTGGCGAGCAGTACTTC. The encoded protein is CATSPGQGGEQYF.